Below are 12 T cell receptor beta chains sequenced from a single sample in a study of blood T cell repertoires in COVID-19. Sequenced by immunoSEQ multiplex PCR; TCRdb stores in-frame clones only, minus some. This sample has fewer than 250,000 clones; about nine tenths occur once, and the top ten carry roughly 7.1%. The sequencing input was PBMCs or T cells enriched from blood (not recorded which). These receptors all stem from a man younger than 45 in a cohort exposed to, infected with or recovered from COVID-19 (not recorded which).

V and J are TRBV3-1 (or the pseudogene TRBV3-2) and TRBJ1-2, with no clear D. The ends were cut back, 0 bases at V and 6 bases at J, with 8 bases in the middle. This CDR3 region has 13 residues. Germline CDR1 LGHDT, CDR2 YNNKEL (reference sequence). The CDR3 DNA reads TGTGCCAGCAGCCAAGATACCGGGAATGGCTACACCTTC. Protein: CASSQDTGNGYTF.

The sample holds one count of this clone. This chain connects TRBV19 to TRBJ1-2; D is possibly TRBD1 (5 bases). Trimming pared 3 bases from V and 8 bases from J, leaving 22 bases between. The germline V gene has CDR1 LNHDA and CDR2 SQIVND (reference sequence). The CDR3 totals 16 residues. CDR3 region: CASSIPYQGKASGYTF. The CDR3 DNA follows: TGTGCCAGTAGTATCCCTTATCAGGGTAAGGCATCCGGCTACACCTTC.

CDR3 nucleotides: TGTGCCAGCAGTTTACTTCAGGGTCGGCAAGAGACCCAGTACTTC. Translation gives CASSLLQGRQETQYF. The chain recombines TRBV28 with TRBJ2-5; the D gene is possibly TRBD1 (5 bases). The CDR3 loop spans 15 amino acids. V was clipped by 2 bases and J by 2 bases, with 12 bases between them. CDR1 is MDHEN and CDR2 is SYDVKM in the germline V gene.

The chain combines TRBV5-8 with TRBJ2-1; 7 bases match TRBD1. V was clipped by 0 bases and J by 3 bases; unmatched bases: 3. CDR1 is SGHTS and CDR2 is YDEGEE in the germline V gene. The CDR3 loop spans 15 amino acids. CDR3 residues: CASSLGQGVYNEQFF. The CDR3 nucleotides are TGTGCCAGCAGCTTGGGACAGGGCGTCTACAATGAGCAGTTCTTC.

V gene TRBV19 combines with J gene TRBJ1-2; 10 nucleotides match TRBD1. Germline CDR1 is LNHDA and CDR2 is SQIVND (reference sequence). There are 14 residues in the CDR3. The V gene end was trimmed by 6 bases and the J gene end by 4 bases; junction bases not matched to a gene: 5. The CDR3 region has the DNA TGTGCCAGTAGCGACAGGGGGCGATCCTATGGCTACACCTTC. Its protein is CASSDRGRSYGYTF.

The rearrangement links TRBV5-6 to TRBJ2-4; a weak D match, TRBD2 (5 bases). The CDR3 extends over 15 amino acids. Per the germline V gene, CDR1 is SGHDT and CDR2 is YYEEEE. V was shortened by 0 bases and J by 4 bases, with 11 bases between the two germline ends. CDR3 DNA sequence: TGTGCCAGCAGCTTGGTTGCGGGCCCAAAAAACATTCAGTACTTC. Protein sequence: CASSLVAGPKNIQYF. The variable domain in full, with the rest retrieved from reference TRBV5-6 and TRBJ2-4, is DAGVTQSPTHLIKTRGQQVTLRCSPKSGHDTVSWYQQALGQGPQFIFQYYEEEERQRGNFPDRFSGHQFPNYSSELNVNALLLGDSALYLCASSLVAGPKNIQYFGAGTRLSVL.

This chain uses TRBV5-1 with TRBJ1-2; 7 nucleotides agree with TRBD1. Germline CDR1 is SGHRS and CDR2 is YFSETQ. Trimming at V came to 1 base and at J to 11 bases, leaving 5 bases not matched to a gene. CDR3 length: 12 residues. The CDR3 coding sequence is TGCGCCAGCAGCTTGTTTCAGGGGGTTTACACCTTC. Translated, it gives CASSLFQGVYTF.

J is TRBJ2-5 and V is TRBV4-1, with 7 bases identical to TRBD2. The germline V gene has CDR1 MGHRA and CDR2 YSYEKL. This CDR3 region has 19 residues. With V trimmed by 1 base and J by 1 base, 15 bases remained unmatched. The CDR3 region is CASSQAYFTISGPQETQYF. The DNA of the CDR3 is TGCGCCAGCAGCCAAGCATATTTTACAATTAGCGGGCCCCAAGAGACCCAGTACTTC.

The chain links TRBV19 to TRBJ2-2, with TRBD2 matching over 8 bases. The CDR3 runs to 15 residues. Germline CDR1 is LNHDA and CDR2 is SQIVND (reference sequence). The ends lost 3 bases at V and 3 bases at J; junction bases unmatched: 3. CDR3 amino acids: CASSISGGYTGELFF. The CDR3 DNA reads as TGTGCCAGTAGTATTTCGGGAGGGTACACCGGGGAGCTGTTTTTT.

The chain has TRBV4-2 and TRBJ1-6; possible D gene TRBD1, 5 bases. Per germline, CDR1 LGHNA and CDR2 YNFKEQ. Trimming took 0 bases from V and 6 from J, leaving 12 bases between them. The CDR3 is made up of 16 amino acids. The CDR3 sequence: CASSQDGGVGNSPLHF. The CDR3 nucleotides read TGTGCCAGCAGCCAAGACGGGGGGGTGGGTAATTCACCCCTCCACTTT.

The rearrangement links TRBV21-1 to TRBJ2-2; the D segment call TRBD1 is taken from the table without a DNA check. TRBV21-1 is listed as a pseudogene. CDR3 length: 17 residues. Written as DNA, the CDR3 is TGTGCCAGCAGCAAAGTTTCCACTTACAGGGTAGGCGGGGAGCTGTTTTTT. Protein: CASSKVSTYRVGGELFF.

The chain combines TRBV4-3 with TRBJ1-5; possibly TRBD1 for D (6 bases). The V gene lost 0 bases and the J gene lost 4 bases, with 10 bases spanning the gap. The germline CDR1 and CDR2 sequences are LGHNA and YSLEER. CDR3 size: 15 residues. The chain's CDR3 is CASSQERGGNQPQHF. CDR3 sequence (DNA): TGCGCCAGCAGCCAAGAAAGGGGGGGGAATCAGCCCCAGCATTTT.